The T cell receptor beta chain described here comes from a study of graft-versus-host responses after intestinal transplantation. At the level of the study: Isolated intestinal, liver-intestinal, or multivisceral transplants were what recipients had. All of the recipients had induction that used anti-thymocyte globulin, then tacrolimus and steroids for approximately 3 years. Findings and caveats of the study: Individuals carrying graft-donor T cell macrochimerism showed high graft-versus-host to host-versus-graft clonal ratios in allografts.

The CDR3 extends over 16 amino acids. CDR1 and CDR2 (germline): SEHNR, FQNEAQ (reference sequence). A single count supports this clone. What it binds is not known. An end of the junction differs from the germline gene, which may be a read error. Some clones are missing from TCRdb's copy, which holds only in-frame ones; the method was immunoSEQ multiplex PCR. The table lists roughly 99,000 clones, approximately 86% of them singletons. The sequence derives from a human donor who was the organ donor for an intestinal transplant. The rearrangement uses TRBV7-9 and TRBJ1-5, with TRBD1 matching over 10 bases. The sequencing here drew on unstimulated CD4+ T cells sorted from spleen or lymph node cells, taken before transplant. This chain's CDR3 is CASRLDPGQGNQPQHF. As DNA, the CDR3 is TGTGCCAGCAGATTAGATCCGGGACAGGGGAATCAGCCCCAGCATTTT.